What follows are 28 T cell receptor beta chains derived from one specimen sequenced in a study of cytomegalovirus exposure and HLA in healthy donors. The primer mix had 60 Vbeta and 13 Jbeta primers. Repertoires were generated with immunoSEQ multiplex PCR, while TCRdb's copy carries only in-frame clones and drops some. Here the sample spans more than 95,000 clones, 60% to 85% being singletons. What was sequenced was PBMCs. The receptors shown here come from a woman aged 18-30 years in good health and CMV-seronegative.

As regards this clone: This CDR3 is also generated by other DNA sequences in the sample. V usage is TRBV29-1 and J usage is TRBJ1-2, with a tentative D call TRBD1 (6 bases). The V gene's germline CDR1 is SQVTM and CDR2 ANQGSEA. The CDR3 length is 12 residues. V lost 6 bases, J lost 1 base, and 9 bases lay in between. CDR3 DNA: TGCAGCGTCGAGGACAGTAACTATGGCTACACCTTC. This codes for CSVEDSNYGYTF.

This chain joins TRBV30 and TRBJ2-7, with 14 bases aligning to TRBD2. With V trimmed by 3 bases and J by 4 bases, 8 bases remained unmatched. CDR3 length: 16 residues. The germline gives CDR1 GTSNPN, CDR2 SVGIG (reference sequence). This CDR3 reads CAWSLTRTSGGYEQYF. Here the CDR3 DNA reads TGTGCCTGGAGCCTCACCAGGACTAGCGGGGGGTACGAGCAGTACTTC. Supplemented by reference TRBV30 and TRBJ2-7, the full variable domain reads SQTIHQWPATLVQPVGSPLSLECTVEGTSNPNLYWYRQAAGRGLQLLFYSVGIGQISSEVPQNLSASRPQDRQFILSSKKLLLSDSGFYLCAWSLTRTSGGYEQYFGPGTRLTVT.

Only a few counts were recorded for this clone. This specimen includes other DNA sequences encoding the same CDR3. The CDR3 DNA sequence: TGTGCCTGGAGTGTACTAGGCAGAACAACTAATGAAAAACTGTTTTTT. Residues: CAWSVLGRTTNEKLFF. This chain joins TRBV30 and TRBJ1-4; D gene ambiguous. Trimming pared 0 bases from V and 0 bases from J, leaving 11 bases between. Germline V gene sequence: CDR1 GTSNPN, CDR2 SVGIG (reference sequence). The CDR3 consists of 16 residues.

The V and J genes are TRBV7-6 and TRBJ2-3; D remains ambiguous. CDR1 is SGHVS and CDR2 is FNYEAQ in the germline V gene. The CDR3 is made up of 12 amino acids. V dropped 4 bases and J dropped 6 bases, with 8 bases sitting between them. CDR3 DNA sequence: TGTGCCAGCAGCTCAATAGCCGATACGCAGTATTTT. The encoded protein is CASSSIADTQYF.

This clone was recorded only once. The chain carries TRBV2 and TRBJ1-2; 9 positions match TRBD1. V lost 7 bases and J lost 7; bases outside the gene matches: 10. The CDR3 runs 14 residues. Germline lookup yields CDR1 SNHLY and CDR2 FYNNEI. CDR3: CASTRQGDLGGYTF. In DNA, the CDR3 is TGTGCCAGCACCCGACAGGGGGACTTGGGTGGCTACACCTTC.

The rearrangement joins TRBV19 to TRBJ1-1; no definite D call. Germline CDR1 is LNHDA and CDR2 is SQIVND (reference sequence). The CDR3 length is 14 residues. The V end lost 3 bases, the J end lost 0 bases, and 8 bases lay between the germline ends. In DNA form, the CDR3 reads TGTGCCAGTAGTATTGGTGGCATGAACACTGAAGCTTTCTTT. Protein: CASSIGGMNTEAFF.

The chain links TRBV25-1 to TRBJ2-2; 8 positions agree with TRBD1. V lost 6 bases to trimming and J lost 3 bases; unmatched junction nucleotides: 3. The CDR3 is 14 residues long. Germline assignment: CDR1 MGHDK and CDR2 SYGVNS. DNA of the CDR3: TGTGCCAGCAGGGGACAGGAGGACACCGGGGAGCTGTTTTTT. Protein: CASRGQEDTGELFF. The full variable domain, with the rest looked up from reference TRBV25-1 and TRBJ2-2, is EADIYQTPRYLVIGTGKKITLECSQTMGHDKMYWYQQDPGMELHLIHYSYGVNSTEKGDLSSESTVSRIRTEHFPLTLESARPSHTSQYLCASRGQEDTGELFFGEGSRLTVL.

This chain links TRBV27 with TRBJ1-2; D gene ambiguous. Germline V gives CDR1 MNHEY, CDR2 SMNVEV (reference sequence). V was pared by 2 bases and J by 4 bases, with 14 bases between. The CDR3 is made up of 15 amino acids. This CDR3 reads CASSLRFLAGYGYTF. CDR3 in DNA: TGTGCCAGCAGTTTACGGTTCTTAGCCGGCTATGGCTACACCTTC.

This clone was detected a few times. This chain joins TRBV6-1 and TRBJ1-2, with D possibly TRBD1 on 5 matching bases. Germline V CDR1 and CDR2: MNHNS, SASEGT. The germline V and J ends were trimmed by 4 bases and 7 bases, with 16 bases remaining between them. The CDR3 loop spans 14 amino acids. CDR3 nucleotide sequence: TGTGCCAGCAGTGCCCGGGGGTCGACGGGTGGCTACACCTTC. Translated, it gives CASSARGSTGGYTF.

The CDR3 loop is CASSSLPYSDRVSSYEQYF. The CDR3 region has the DNA TGTGCCAGCAGCTCCCTCCCCTACTCCGACAGGGTAAGCTCCTACGAGCAGTACTTC. The J gene is TRBJ2-7, the V gene TRBV28, with TRBD1 identical over 7 bases. CDR3 size: 19 residues. Germline V gene sequence: CDR1 MDHEN, CDR2 SYDVKM. V shed 6 bases, J shed 0 bases, and the junction held 20 bases outside the gene matches.

The chain uses TRBV4-1 and TRBJ1-4, with D perhaps TRBD1 (6 bases). Per germline, CDR1 MGHRA and CDR2 YSYEKL. The CDR3 consists of 17 residues. V lost 7 bases and J lost 4, with 22 bases in between. CDR3 protein: CASTLEGGAQGNEKLFF. The CDR3 DNA is TGCGCCAGCACCCTAGAGGGAGGGGCACAGGGTAATGAAAAACTGTTTTTT.

Only a few counts were recorded for this clone. The chain combines TRBV14 with TRBJ1-2, with 12 bases aligning to TRBD1. V lost 2 bases to trimming and J lost 8 bases; unmatched junction nucleotides: 6. This CDR3 is built from 15 residues. In germline, CDR1 is SGHDN, CDR2 FVKESK. The CDR3 sequence: CASSQSGQGAKGYTF. CDR3 nucleotide sequence: TGTGCCAGCAGCCAATCGGGACAGGGGGCTAAGGGCTACACCTTC.

The CDR3 sequence: CASSQGYQPQHF. The CDR3 DNA sequence: TGTGCCAGTAGCCAGGGGTATCAGCCCCAGCATTTT. This chain connects TRBV19 to TRBJ1-5, with TRBD1 as a possible D gene (6 bases). V gave up 6 bases and J gave up 5 bases, with 8 bases separating them. The CDR3 is 12 residues long. Germline CDR1 and CDR2: LNHDA and SQIVND (reference sequence).

This rearrangement joins TRBV29-1 to TRBJ2-7, with a weak D call TRBD1 (7 bases). This CDR3 contains 11 residues. Germline V gene data show CDR1 as SQVTM and CDR2 as ANQGSEA. The V end was cut by 7 bases, the J end by 11 bases, with 18 bases between. CDR3 in amino acids: CSASGGPQEYF. DNA of the CDR3: TGCAGCGCTTCAGGGGGGCCGCAGGAGTACTTC.

CDR3 nucleotide sequence: TGTGCCAGCAATTTTGGGGCAGGTCAAGCTGAAGCTTTCTTT. Protein sequence: CASNFGAGQAEAFF. The genes are TRBV6-6 and TRBJ1-1, with D tentatively TRBD1 (5 bases). V lost 7 bases, J lost 6 bases, and 18 bases lay in between. The CDR3 is made up of 14 amino acids. Looked up from germline, CDR1 is MNHNY and CDR2 is SVGAGI (reference sequence).

V and J are TRBV6-5 and TRBJ2-2; 8 bases are a match to TRBD2. V shed 2 bases and J 0 bases; nucleotides not matched to a gene: 2. The CDR3 contains 16 residues. Germline lookup yields CDR1 MNHEY and CDR2 SVGAGI. CDR3 DNA: TGTGCCAGCAGTTACCCGCGGGGGGCGAACACCGGGGAGCTGTTTTTT. This translates into CASSYPRGANTGELFF.

The chain employs TRBV6-1 and TRBJ1-1; TRBD1 might be the D (6 bases). V shed 6 bases and J shed 2 bases, with 10 bases lying between them. Germline V gene lookup returns CDR1 MNHNS and CDR2 SASEGT. This CDR3 has 13 residues. The CDR3 spells CASSSRGNTEAFF. In DNA, the CDR3 is TGTGCCAGCAGCTCCAGGGGTAACACTGAAGCTTTCTTT.

V usage is TRBV6-6 and J usage is TRBJ1-2; D may be TRBD1 (6 bases). The CDR3 length is 14 residues. V gave up 2 bases and J gave up 5 bases, with 12 bases separating them. Germline values: CDR1 MNHNY, CDR2 SVGAGI (reference sequence). CDR3 sequence: CASSYGGGPYGYTF. The CDR3 bases are TGTGCCAGCAGTTACGGGGGGGGGCCTTATGGCTACACCTTC.

J is TRBJ2-1 and V is TRBV30; perhaps TRBD2 as D (6 bases). Germline values: CDR1 GTSNPN, CDR2 SVGIG (reference sequence). Trimming removed 2 bases from V and 10 bases from J, with 9 bases in between. The CDR3 is made up of 11 amino acids. DNA for the CDR3: TGTGCCTGGAGTCCACGGGGGGAGCAGTTCTTC. Residues: CAWSPRGEQFF.

The rearrangement links TRBV6-5 to TRBJ2-7; a possible D gene is TRBD2 (7 bases). The germline gives CDR1 MNHEY, CDR2 SVGAGI. Trimming removed 2 bases at V and 0 bases at J, with 11 bases between. The CDR3 extends over 15 amino acids. DNA for the CDR3: TGTGCCAGCAGTTACGGGAGGGGGGGCTCCTACGAGCAGTACTTC. This gives the protein CASSYGRGGSYEQYF.

V and J are TRBV2 and TRBJ2-1; TRBD2 agrees at 8 bases. This CDR3 has 14 residues. Germline V gene sequence: CDR1 SNHLY, CDR2 FYNNEI. V shed 6 bases and J 5 bases; nucleotides not matched to a gene: 6. CDR3 loop: CASSAGGGDNEQFF. The CDR3 DNA sequence: TGTGCCAGCAGCGCGGGGGGCGGTGACAATGAGCAGTTCTTC. Full variable domain (rest looked up from reference TRBV2 and TRBJ2-1): EPEVTQTPSHQVTQMGQEVILRCVPISNHLYFYWYRQILGQKVEFLVSFYNNEISEKSEIFDDQFSVERPDGSNFTLKIRSTKLEDSAMYFCASSAGGGDNEQFFGPGTRLTVL.

The chain employs TRBV5-6 and TRBJ1-2, with TRBD1 matching over 7 bases. The CDR3 spans 14 residues. The V gene's germline CDR1 is SGHDT and CDR2 YYEEEE. V was clipped by 4 bases and J by 4 bases; unmatched bases: 7. The CDR3 DNA reads as TGTGCCAGCAGCCCGGCCGGGACAGCCTATGGCTACACCTTC. Its translation: CASSPAGTAYGYTF.

The rearrangement links TRBV13 to TRBJ2-1; 9 nucleotides line up with TRBD2. This CDR3 contains 15 residues. Germline assignment: CDR1 PRHDT and CDR2 FYEKMQ (reference sequence). V gave up 2 bases and J gave up 8 bases; unmatched junction bases: 7. The CDR3 protein is CASSLPTSGYYEQFF. The CDR3 coding sequence is TGTGCCAGCAGCTTACCGACTAGCGGCTATTATGAGCAGTTCTTC.

This chain uses TRBV4-1 with TRBJ1-1; D is unclear. This CDR3 is 14 amino acids long. Germline lookup yields CDR1 MGHRA and CDR2 YSYEKL. Deletions cut 0 bases from V and 5 bases from J, with 10 bases between. The CDR3 coding sequence is TGCGCCAGCAGCCAAGATAAGGCGGGGACTGAAGCTTTCTTT. It encodes CASSQDKAGTEAFF.

This clone was seen once. The gene calls are TRBV6-1 and TRBJ1-2; TRBD1 might be the D (6 bases). Trimming took 2 bases from V and 4 from J, leaving 8 bases between them. This CDR3 comprises 13 residues. Germline lookup yields CDR1 MNHNS and CDR2 SASEGT. CDR3 loop: CASSETGLYGYTF. In nucleotides, the CDR3 is TGTGCCAGCAGTGAAACAGGGCTCTATGGCTACACCTTC.

This clone was found a few times. The V and J genes are TRBV19 and TRBJ1-6; no reliable D call. In germline, CDR1 is LNHDA, CDR2 SQIVND (reference sequence). With 10 bases removed from V and 6 bases from J, the gap between germline ends came to 13 bases. The CDR3 extends over 13 amino acids. The CDR3 spells CATRPNPNSPLHF. CDR3 bases: TGTGCCACCAGGCCTAACCCTAATTCACCCCTCCACTTT.

The rearrangement links TRBV28 to TRBJ2-1; 8 bases align to TRBD2. This CDR3 spans 17 amino acids. V was pared by 4 bases and J by 5 bases, with 13 bases of the junction left unmatched. Germline V lookup: CDR1 MDHEN, CDR2 SYDVKM. Here the CDR3 reads CASSSLGGTRPDNEQFF. The CDR3 region has the DNA TGTGCCAGCAGTTCCCTCGGCGGGACTAGGCCCGACAATGAGCAGTTCTTC.

This clone came up once. This chain joins TRBV25-1 and TRBJ1-6; 9 bases agree with TRBD1. There are 16 residues in the CDR3. Germline V CDR1 and CDR2: MGHDK, SYGVNS. With V trimmed by 3 bases and J by 9 bases, 9 bases remained unmatched. The CDR3: CASSEGQGHWASPLHF. DNA for the CDR3: TGTGCCAGCAGTGAGGGACAGGGACATTGGGCTTCACCCCTCCACTTT.